The present entry profiles one TCR beta chain with its context. Its target is not known. Here immunoSEQ multiplex PCR was the method, and the copy in TCRdb shows in-frame clones only, minus some. The sample lists 40,000 or so clones, 70% to 80% occurring once. This record belongs to a study of PD-1 blockade in classical Hodgkin lymphoma. Whole-study results and caveats: CD4+ TCR diversity rose significantly by C4D1, and CD8+ TCR diversity did not. Factors driving the repertoire differences, possibly disease activity or prior therapy, remain undefined.

Each of the patients experienced relapse following autologous stem cell transplantation, and their brentuximab vedotin exposure differed. The CDR3 is 15 residues long. The V gene end was trimmed by 4 bases and the J gene end by 6 bases; junction bases not matched to a gene: 8. Germline loops: CDR1 SNHLY, CDR2 FYNNEI. This chain connects TRBV2 to TRBJ1-2; 10 positions agree with TRBD1. The sequenced sample was peripheral blood mononuclear cells (PBMCs), obtained at baseline. The receptor was derived from a human donor with classical Hodgkin lymphoma. In DNA form, the CDR3 reads TGTGCCAGCAGTGGATTTACCGGGACAGGGGATGGCTACACCTTC. This encodes CASSGFTGTGDGYTF.